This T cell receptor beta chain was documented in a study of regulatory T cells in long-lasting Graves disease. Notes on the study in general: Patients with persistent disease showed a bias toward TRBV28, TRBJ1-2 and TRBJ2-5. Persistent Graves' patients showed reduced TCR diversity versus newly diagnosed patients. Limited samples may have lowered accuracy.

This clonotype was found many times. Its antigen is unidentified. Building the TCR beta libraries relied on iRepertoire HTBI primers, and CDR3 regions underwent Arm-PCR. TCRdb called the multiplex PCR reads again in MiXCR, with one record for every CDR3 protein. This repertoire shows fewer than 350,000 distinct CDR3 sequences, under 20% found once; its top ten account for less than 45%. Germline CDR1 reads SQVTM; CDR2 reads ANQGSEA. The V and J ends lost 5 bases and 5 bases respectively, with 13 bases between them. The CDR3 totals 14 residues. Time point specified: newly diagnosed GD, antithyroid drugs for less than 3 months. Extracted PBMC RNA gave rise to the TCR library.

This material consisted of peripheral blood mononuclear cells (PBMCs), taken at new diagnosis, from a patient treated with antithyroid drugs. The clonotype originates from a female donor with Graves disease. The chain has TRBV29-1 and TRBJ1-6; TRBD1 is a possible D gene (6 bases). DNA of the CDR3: TGCAGCGTTAAGGACAGAGGAAATAATTCACCCCTCCACTTT. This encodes CSVKDRGNNSPLHF. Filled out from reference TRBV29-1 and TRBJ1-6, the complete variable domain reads SAVISQKPSRDICQRGTSLTIQCQVDSQVTMMFWYRQQPGQSLTLIATANQGSEATYESGFVIDKFPISRPNLTFSTLTVSNMSPEDSSIYLCSVKDRGNNSPLHFGNGTRLTVT.